The 9 T cell receptor beta chains listed next were all sequenced from one sample in a study of cytomegalovirus exposure and HLA in healthy donors. The study ran its PCR with 60 Vbeta and 13 Jbeta primers. Data came from immunoSEQ multiplex PCR; TCRdb stores just in-frame clones and leaves some out. This sample has around 100,000 clones, with around 80% found just once. The material sequenced was PBMCs. Source of these receptors: a female donor in good health and CMV-seropositive.

This rearrangement joins TRBV7-2 to TRBJ2-5; TRBD2 matches 12 bases. V lost 0 bases, J lost 0 bases, and 2 bases stayed unmatched. CDR3 length: 17 residues. CDR1 is SGHTA and CDR2 is FQGNSA in the germline V gene. The CDR3 DNA reads as TGTGCCAGCAGCTTAGCTTCTAGCGGGAGGGACCAAGAGACCCAGTACTTC. It is translated as CASSLASSGRDQETQYF.

The chain is built from TRBV13 and TRBJ2-3, with TRBD2 matching over 13 bases. The CDR3 totals 18 residues. Per the germline V gene, CDR1 is PRHDT and CDR2 is FYEKMQ (reference sequence). V was clipped by 5 bases and J by 2 bases; unmatched bases: 10. Written as DNA, the CDR3 is TGTGCCAGCAGCATCCTCGCGGGACTAGCGGGAATCACAGATACGCAGTATTTT. As protein: CASSILAGLAGITDTQYF.

The genes are TRBV7-6 and TRBJ2-5, with 8 bases lining up with TRBD1. The V and J ends lost 5 bases and 5 bases, in that order; junction bases with no gene match: 4. Germline CDR1 SGHVS, CDR2 FNYEAQ. The CDR3 has 13 amino acids. Here the CDR3 reads CASSRTGWETQYF. The CDR3 nucleotides read TGTGCCAGCAGCAGGACAGGGTGGGAGACCCAGTACTTC.

The V call is TRBV6-5, the J call TRBJ1-6; TRBD1 matches at 7 bases. The CDR3 is 14 amino acids. The ends lost 2 bases at V and 9 bases at J; junction bases unmatched: 4. CDR1 and CDR2 (germline): MNHEY, SVGAGI. CDR3 in amino acids: CASSYRGRISPLHF. CDR3 nucleotide sequence: TGTGCCAGCAGTTACAGGGGGCGCATTTCACCCCTCCACTTT.

The gene calls are TRBV28 and TRBJ2-7; 11 nucleotides align to TRBD2. V lost 2 bases, J lost 4 bases, and 4 bases stayed unmatched. The CDR3 length is 15 residues. Germline V gene lookup returns CDR1 MDHEN and CDR2 SYDVKM. CDR3 in amino acids: CASSLTLAGGYEQYF. In DNA form, the CDR3 reads TGTGCCAGCAGTTTAACGCTAGCGGGAGGATACGAGCAGTACTTC.

This clone came up once. The rearrangement links TRBV7-2 to TRBJ1-1; weak D call: TRBD1 (6 bases). The CDR3 sequence is 15 residues long. V was trimmed by 5 bases and J by 0 bases, leaving 13 bases between them. CDR1 and CDR2 from the germline V gene are SGHTA and FQGNSA. The chain's CDR3 is CASSKQGTLNTEAFF. CDR3 coding DNA: TGTGCCAGCAGCAAACAGGGTACCTTGAACACTGAAGCTTTCTTT.

The V call is TRBV10-3, the J call TRBJ2-7; 11 positions agree with TRBD2. The CDR3 is 16 residues long. Trimming removed 1 base from V and 1 base from J; junction bases left unmatched: 3. Per germline, CDR1 ENHRY and CDR2 SYGVKD. The CDR3 here is CAISEFGTSGSYEQYF. The CDR3 nucleotides read TGTGCCATCAGTGAGTTTGGGACTAGCGGTTCCTACGAGCAGTACTTC.

The rearrangement uses TRBV6-1 and TRBJ1-1, with D perhaps TRBD1 (5 bases). V lost 10 bases and J 4 bases, leaving 16 bases between the germline ends. In germline, CDR1 is MNHNS, CDR2 SASEGT. This CDR3 is 13 amino acids long. The CDR3 DNA reads as TGTGCCACCTGGTCAGGGATCGTCACTGAAGCTTTCTTT. The encoded protein is CATWSGIVTEAFF.

The genes are TRBV10-3 and TRBJ2-1; D ambiguous. CDR3 length equals 12 residues. The germline V gene encodes CDR1 ENHRY and CDR2 SYGVKD. V lost 2 bases to trimming and J lost 9 bases, with 8 bases between them. The CDR3 DNA sequence: TGTGCCATCAGTGAGCGTGGGCCTGAGCAGTTCTTC. Its translation: CAISERGPEQFF.